This T cell receptor beta chain was retrieved from a study of OX40 agonist ivuxolimab in advanced cancers. About the study as a whole: Ivuxolimab was an agonistic, fully human IgG2 monoclonal antibody directed against OX40 (CD134), a costimulatory receptor. The paper covers the monotherapy dose-escalation part of the phase I ivuxolimab trial, which included N of about 50 patients. Among the 50 to 55 dose-escalation patients, approximately 20 had hepatocellular carcinoma, approximately 15 melanoma, 9 renal cell carcinoma and 9 head and neck cancer. Three dose-escalation patients achieved partial responses, one with hepatocellular carcinoma and two with cutaneous melanoma. The purpose of peripheral TCRbeta sequencing was to test whether ivuxolimab changed TCR sequence diversity and led to clonal T-cell expansion. In the dose-escalation cohort, around 80% of patients were male, and the mean age was 60 years with a range of about 20 to 79. Intravenous ivuxolimab was administered to patients every 2 weeks at six dose levels: 0.01, 0.1, 0.3, 1.5, 3 and 10 mg/kg. Patients were allowed to have had prior anti-PD-1, anti-PD-L1 or anti-CTLA-4 therapy, and more than 35% of the dose-escalation patients had been treated with checkpoint inhibitors.

CDR1 and CDR2 were assigned from the germline V gene as MDHEN and SYDVKM. The CDR3 numbers 15 residues from cysteine through phenylalanine. Only the CDR3 portion is preserved as DNA: 45 bases, with reading frame beginning at the first base. The trim is 6 bases for V and 0 bases for J, with a gap of 12 bases between the germline ends. Patients with autoimmune disease history or receiving systemic immunosuppression were excluded from the trial. Peripheral blood for TCR sequencing was collected from all dose cohorts at baseline, on cycle 4 day 1, and on cycle 7 day 1. The samples were taken from a phase I, first-in-human, multicenter, open-label dose-escalation trial of ivuxolimab. Adults with locally advanced or metastatic melanoma, renal cell, hepatocellular, or head and neck squamous cell carcinoma were enrolled in the trial. CD4+ and CD8+ T cells were sorted separately from peripheral blood before TCR sequencing.

General conclusions and limits of the study: The antigen specificity of the clonally expanded peripheral T cells was not determined. Low levels of normalized T-cell clonal expansion were also seen in some patients who did not respond. At doses from 0.1 to 3.0 mg/kg, clonal expansion was seen in both CD4+ and CD8+ blood T cells between baseline and week 6. On average, CD8+ T cells showed more expanded clones than CD4+ T cells after ivuxolimab. Partial responders in the 0.1-3.0 mg/kg groups had among the lowest normalized peripheral clonal expansion, especially among CD8+ T cells.

For sequencing of the TCRbeta CDR3 region, genomic DNA was extracted from the sorted cells. The immunoSEQ Assay was used for sequencing of TCRbeta CDR3 regions. The clones in this table, taken by TCRdb from immuneACCESS, are in-frame only. Not every clone is retained; where verified, under half of the shortfall comes from an unresolved V gene, and the cause of the rest is unknown. This sample comprises roughly 100,000 clones, approximately 92% of them detected only once. The ten biggest clones cover approximately 3.6% of the sample. On this clone: There is no known antigen for this receptor. It has no much larger one-base neighbor in the sample; base qualities were not kept.

Specimen: CD4+ or CD8+ T cells sorted from blood, collected in a trial of the OX40 agonist ivuxolimab. This clonotype originated in an adult with an advanced solid tumor such as melanoma, head and neck, liver or kidney cancer. The chain is encoded by TRBV28 joined to TRBJ1-5; TRBD1 is perhaps the D gene, given 5 matching bases. The DNA sequence is TGTGCCAGCAGCTACCGGGGGTATAGCAATCAGCCCCAGCATTTT. The translation is CASSYRGYSNQPQHF.